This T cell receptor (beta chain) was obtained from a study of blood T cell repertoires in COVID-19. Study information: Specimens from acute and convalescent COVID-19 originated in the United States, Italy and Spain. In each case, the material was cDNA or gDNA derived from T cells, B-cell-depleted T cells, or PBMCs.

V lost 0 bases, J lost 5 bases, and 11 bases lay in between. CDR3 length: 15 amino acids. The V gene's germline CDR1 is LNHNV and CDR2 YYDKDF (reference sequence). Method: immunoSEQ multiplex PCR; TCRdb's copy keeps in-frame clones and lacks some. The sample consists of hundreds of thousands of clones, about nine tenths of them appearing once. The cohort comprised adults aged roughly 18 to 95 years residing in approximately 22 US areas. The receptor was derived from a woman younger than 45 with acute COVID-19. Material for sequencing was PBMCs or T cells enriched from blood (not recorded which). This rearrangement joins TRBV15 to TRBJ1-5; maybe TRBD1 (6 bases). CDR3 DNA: TGTGCCACCAGCAGAGACAGGGGCTATTATCAGCCCCAGCATTTT. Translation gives CATSRDRGYYQPQHF.